The entry below describes one T cell receptor beta chain. This sample was taken from a study of blood T cell repertoires in COVID-19. Study details: Sample material is recorded as cDNA or gDNA derived from T cells, B-cell-depleted T cells, or PBMCs.

The V gene's germline CDR1 is LGHDT and CDR2 YNNKEL (reference sequence). V gave up 4 bases and J gave up 6 bases; unmatched junction bases: 3. The length of the CDR3 is 13 residues. Assay used: immunoSEQ multiplex PCR; TCRdb lists only in-frame clones, some missing. Among more than 400,000 clones listed, roughly 88% were seen once. The sample taken for sequencing was peripheral blood. This chain connects TRBV3-1 (or the pseudogene TRBV3-2) to TRBJ1-5; 7 bases align to TRBD1. The receptor was derived from a human donor in a cohort sampled during active COVID-19. CDR3 nucleotides: TGTGCCAGCAGCCCTGACAGGGTTCAGCCCCAGCATTTT. This codes for CASSPDRVQPQHF.